This T cell receptor beta chain was documented in a study of T cell changes during pregnancy in multiple sclerosis. Here immunoSEQ multiplex PCR was the method, and the copy in TCRdb shows in-frame clones only, minus some. The sample has roughly 15,000 clones; roughly 86% are singletons. V lost 0 bases to trimming and J lost 2 bases, with 11 bases between them. Germline V gene sequence: CDR1 MGHRA, CDR2 YSYEKL. This CDR3 contains 16 residues. The chain employs TRBV4-1 and TRBJ1-5, with a weak D call TRBD1 (5 bases). Material: CD8+ T cells from peripheral blood mononuclear cells, obtained in the second trimester of pregnancy. This receptor was obtained from a female donor in good health, enrolled as a control in a pregnancy study. The DNA for the CDR3 is TGCGCCAGCAGCCAAGAGCCGGGGGTCGGCAATCAGCCCCAGCATTTT. Encoded protein: CASSQEPGVGNQPQHF.